This T cell receptor (beta chain) was found in a study of CD8 T cells in Susac syndrome. Random hexamers were used to reverse transcribe the RNA input (about 0.45 to 1 ug). Amplification of the TCR beta CDR3 was carried out by immunoSEQ multiplex PCR, which spanned a total of 54 Vbeta and 13 Jbeta segments. TCRdb analysed the immunoSEQ multiplex PCR reads with MiXCR anew, one entry per CDR3 protein. The data show approximately 70,000 distinct CDR3 sequences, roughly 94% seen once. The CDR3 runs 15 residues. Germline V gene sequence: CDR1 SQVTM, CDR2 ANQGSEA. The V segment lost 2 bases and the J segment 5 bases; nucleotides outside the gene matches: 5. Healthy donors, matched for age and sex, constituted the control group. TEMRA cells were enriched by FACS, while CD8+ and CD4+ T cells were obtained through a negative isolation that was performed magnetically.

Sequenced: CD8+ T cells from PBMCs. V usage is TRBV29-1 and J usage is TRBJ2-1; TRBD1 matches 11 bases. This clonotype was obtained from a human donor in good health. CDR3 residues: CSVEIWDRGNNEQFF. In DNA, the CDR3 is TGCAGCGTTGAAATATGGGACAGGGGGAACAATGAGCAGTTCTTC.